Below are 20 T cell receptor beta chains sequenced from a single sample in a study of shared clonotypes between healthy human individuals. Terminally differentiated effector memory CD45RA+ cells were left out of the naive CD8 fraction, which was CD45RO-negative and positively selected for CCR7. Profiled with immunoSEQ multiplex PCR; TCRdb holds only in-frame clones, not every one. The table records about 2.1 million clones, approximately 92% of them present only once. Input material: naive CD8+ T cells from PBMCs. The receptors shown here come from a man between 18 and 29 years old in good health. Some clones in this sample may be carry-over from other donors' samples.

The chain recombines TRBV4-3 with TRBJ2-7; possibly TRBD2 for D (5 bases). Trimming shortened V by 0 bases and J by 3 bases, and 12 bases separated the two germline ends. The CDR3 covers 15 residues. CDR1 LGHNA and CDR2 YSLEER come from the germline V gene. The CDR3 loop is CASSQEGSRYYEQYF. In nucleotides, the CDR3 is TGCGCCAGCAGCCAAGAGGGGAGTCGCTACTACGAGCAGTACTTC.

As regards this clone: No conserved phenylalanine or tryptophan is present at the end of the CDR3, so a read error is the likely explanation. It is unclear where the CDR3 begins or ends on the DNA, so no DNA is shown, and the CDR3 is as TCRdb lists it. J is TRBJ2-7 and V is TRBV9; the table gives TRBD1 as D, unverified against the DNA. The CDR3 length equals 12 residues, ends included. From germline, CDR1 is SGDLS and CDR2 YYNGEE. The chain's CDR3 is CASSFRRDRVTH.

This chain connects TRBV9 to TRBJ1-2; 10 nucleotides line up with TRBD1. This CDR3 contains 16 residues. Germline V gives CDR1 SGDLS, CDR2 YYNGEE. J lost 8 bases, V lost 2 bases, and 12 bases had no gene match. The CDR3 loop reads CASSVQRDRGMEGYTF. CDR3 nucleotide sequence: TGTGCCAGCAGCGTCCAGCGGGACAGGGGCATGGAAGGCTACACCTTC.

The CDR3 region is CASSDRTGREAFF. In DNA form, the CDR3 reads TGTGCCAGCAGCGATAGGACAGGACGTGAAGCTTTCTTT. The V call is TRBV13, the J call TRBJ1-1, with 7 bases matching TRBD1. CDR1 is PRHDT and CDR2 is FYEKMQ in the germline V gene (reference sequence). This CDR3 comprises 13 residues. After removal of 5 bases from V and 7 bases from J, the junction contained 7 bases not matched to a gene.

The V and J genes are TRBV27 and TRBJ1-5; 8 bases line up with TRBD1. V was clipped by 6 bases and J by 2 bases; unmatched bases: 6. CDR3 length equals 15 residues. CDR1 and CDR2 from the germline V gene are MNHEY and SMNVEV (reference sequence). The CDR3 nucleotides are TGTGCCAGCAGACCAGACAGGGGTGGCAATCAGCCCCAGCATTTT. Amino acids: CASRPDRGGNQPQHF.

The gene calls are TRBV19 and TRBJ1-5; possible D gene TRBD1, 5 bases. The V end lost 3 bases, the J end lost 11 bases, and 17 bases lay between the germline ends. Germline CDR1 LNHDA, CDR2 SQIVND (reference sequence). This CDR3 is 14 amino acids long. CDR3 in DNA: TGTGCCAGTAGTATTTGGGACGTGTCTGTAGCCCAGCATTTT. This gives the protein CASSIWDVSVAQHF. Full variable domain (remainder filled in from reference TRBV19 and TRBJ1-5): DGGITQSPKYLFRKEGQNVTLSCEQNLNHDAMYWYRQDPGQGLRLIYYSQIVNDFQKGDIAEGYSVSREKKESFPLTVTSAQKNPTAFYLCASSIWDVSVAQHFGDGTRLSIL.

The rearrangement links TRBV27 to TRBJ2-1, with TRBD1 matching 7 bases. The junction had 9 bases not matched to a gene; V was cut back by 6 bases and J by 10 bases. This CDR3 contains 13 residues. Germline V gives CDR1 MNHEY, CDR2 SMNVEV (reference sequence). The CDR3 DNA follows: TGTGCCAGCAGCCCGGGACAGTATATGGAGCAGTTCTTC. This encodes CASSPGQYMEQFF.

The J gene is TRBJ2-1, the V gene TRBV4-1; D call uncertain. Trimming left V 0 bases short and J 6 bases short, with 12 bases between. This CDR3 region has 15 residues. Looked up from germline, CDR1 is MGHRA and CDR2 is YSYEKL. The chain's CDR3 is CASSQDGSVGNEQFF. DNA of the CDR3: TGCGCCAGCAGCCAAGATGGGTCAGTGGGCAATGAGCAGTTCTTC.

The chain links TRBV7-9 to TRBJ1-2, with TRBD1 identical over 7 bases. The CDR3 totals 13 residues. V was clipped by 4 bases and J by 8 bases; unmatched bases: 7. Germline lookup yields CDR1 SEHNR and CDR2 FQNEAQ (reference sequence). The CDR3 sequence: CASSSGQVEGYTF. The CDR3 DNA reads TGTGCCAGCAGCTCAGGACAGGTGGAAGGCTACACCTTC.

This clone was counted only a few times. CDR3 in amino acids: CASHGTASGNTIYF. DNA for the CDR3: TGTGCCAGTCACGGGACAGCTTCTGGAAACACCATATATTTT. The V gene is TRBV19, the J gene TRBJ1-3, with 7 bases fitting TRBD1. Trimming took 8 bases from V and 1 from J; bases not matched to a gene: 5. CDR3 length equals 14 residues. Germline V lookup: CDR1 LNHDA, CDR2 SQIVND (reference sequence).

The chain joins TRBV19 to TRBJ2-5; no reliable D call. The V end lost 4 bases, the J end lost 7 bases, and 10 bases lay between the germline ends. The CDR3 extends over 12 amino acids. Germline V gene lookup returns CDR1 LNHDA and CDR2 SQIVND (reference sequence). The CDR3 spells CASSTPRRTQYF. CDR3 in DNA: TGTGCCAGTAGTACCCCAAGAAGGACCCAGTACTTC.

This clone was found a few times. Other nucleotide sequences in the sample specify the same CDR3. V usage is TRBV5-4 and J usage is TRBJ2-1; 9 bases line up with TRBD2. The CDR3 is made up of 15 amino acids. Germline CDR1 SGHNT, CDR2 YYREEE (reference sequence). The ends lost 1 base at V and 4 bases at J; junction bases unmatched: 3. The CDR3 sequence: CASSLKREEYNEQFF. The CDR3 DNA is TGTGCCAGCAGCTTGAAGCGGGAGGAGTACAATGAGCAGTTCTTC.

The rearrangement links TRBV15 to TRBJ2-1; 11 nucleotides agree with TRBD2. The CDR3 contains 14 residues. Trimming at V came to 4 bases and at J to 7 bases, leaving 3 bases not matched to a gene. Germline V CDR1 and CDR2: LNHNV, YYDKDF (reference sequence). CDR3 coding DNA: TGTGCCACCAGCATAGCGGGAGGGTTGAATGAGCAGTTCTTC. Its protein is CATSIAGGLNEQFF.

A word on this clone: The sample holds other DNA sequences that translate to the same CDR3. CDR3 in DNA: TGTGCCAGCAGTGAAAGCGGTGAGCAGTTCTTC. It specifies CASSESGEQFF. V gene TRBV25-1 combines with J gene TRBJ2-1; the D gene is possibly TRBD2 (5 bases). V lost 2 bases and J lost 9, with 5 bases in between. The length of the CDR3 is 11 residues. Per germline, CDR1 MGHDK and CDR2 SYGVNS.

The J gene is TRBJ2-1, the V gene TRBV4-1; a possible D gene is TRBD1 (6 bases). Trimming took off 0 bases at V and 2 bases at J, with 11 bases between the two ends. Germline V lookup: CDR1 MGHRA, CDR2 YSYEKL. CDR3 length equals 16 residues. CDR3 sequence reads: CASSQDAGATYNEQFF. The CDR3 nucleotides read TGCGCCAGCAGCCAAGATGCAGGGGCTACCTACAATGAGCAGTTCTTC.

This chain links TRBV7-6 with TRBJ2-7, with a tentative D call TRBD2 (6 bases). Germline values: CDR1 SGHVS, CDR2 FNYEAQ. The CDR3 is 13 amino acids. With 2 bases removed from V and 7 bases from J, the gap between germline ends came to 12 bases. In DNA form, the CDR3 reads TGTGCCAGCAGCTTAATACTCCGGGGGGAGCAGTACTTC. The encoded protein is CASSLILRGEQYF.

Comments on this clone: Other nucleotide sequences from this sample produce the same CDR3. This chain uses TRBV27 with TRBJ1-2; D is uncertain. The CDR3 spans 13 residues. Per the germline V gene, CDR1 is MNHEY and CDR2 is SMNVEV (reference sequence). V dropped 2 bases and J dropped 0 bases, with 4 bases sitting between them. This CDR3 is CASSLGANYGYTF. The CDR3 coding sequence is TGTGCCAGCAGTTTAGGCGCTAACTATGGCTACACCTTC.

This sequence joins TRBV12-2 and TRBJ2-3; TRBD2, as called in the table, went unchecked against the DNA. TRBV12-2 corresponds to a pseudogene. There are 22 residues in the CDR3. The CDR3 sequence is CASRLVFGVIIGTSGSTDTQYF. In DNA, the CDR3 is TGTGCAAGTCGCTTAGTCTTTGGGGTTATTATCGGGACTAGCGGCAGCACAGATACGCAGTATTTT.

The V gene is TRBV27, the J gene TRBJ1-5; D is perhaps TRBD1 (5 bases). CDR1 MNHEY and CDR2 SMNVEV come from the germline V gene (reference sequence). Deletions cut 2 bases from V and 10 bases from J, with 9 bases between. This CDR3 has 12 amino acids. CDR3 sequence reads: CASSLGQGPQHF. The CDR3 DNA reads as TGTGCCAGCAGTTTAGGGCAGGGCCCCCAGCATTTT.

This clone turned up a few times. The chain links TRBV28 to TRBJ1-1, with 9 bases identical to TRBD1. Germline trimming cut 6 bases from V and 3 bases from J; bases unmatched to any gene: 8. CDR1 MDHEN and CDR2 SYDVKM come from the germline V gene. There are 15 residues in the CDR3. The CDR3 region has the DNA TGTGCCAGCAGAATGGGGGACAGGGAGTACACTGAAGCTTTCTTT. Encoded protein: CASRMGDREYTEAFF. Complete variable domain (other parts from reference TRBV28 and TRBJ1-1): DVKVTQSSRYLVKRTGEKVFLECVQDMDHENMFWYRQDPGLGLRLIYFSYDVKMKEKGDIPEGYSVSREKKERFSLILESASTNQTSMYLCASRMGDREYTEAFFGQGTRLTVV.